This is a list of T cell receptor beta chains from one sample in a study of early T cells in non-severe SARS-CoV-2 infection. TCRdb reprocessed the 5' RACE reads with MiXCR, giving one entry per CDR3 protein. The table includes over 95,000 distinct CDR3 sequences, 15% to 20% detected once. Material: whole blood. The receptor source for this set is an adult who was a healthcare worker with PCR-confirmed SARS-CoV-2 infection or an uninfected control (not recorded which). The CDR3 runs from the conserved cysteine through the conserved F or W. Each record gives: V gene, CDR3 length, J gene, CDR3 protein.

v_call: TRBV6-2/TRBV6-3; cdr3_length: 16; j_call: TRBJ2-5; cdr3_aa: CASRTQTSGTQETQYF
v_call: TRBV6-6; cdr3_length: 14; j_call: TRBJ1-6; cdr3_aa: CASSNRQRPSPLHF
v_call: TRBV12-3/TRBV12-4; cdr3_length: 14; j_call: TRBJ1-5; cdr3_aa: CASSIAVGRRAQHF
v_call: TRBV27; cdr3_length: 15; j_call: TRBJ2-2; cdr3_aa: CASSLRGKNTGELFF
v_call: TRBV6-2/TRBV6-3; cdr3_length: 15; j_call: TRBJ2-7; cdr3_aa: CASSYSIAGVGEQYF
v_call: TRBV7-9; cdr3_length: 12; j_call: TRBJ1-4; cdr3_aa: CASSSEVGKLFF
v_call: TRBV7-2; cdr3_length: 15; j_call: TRBJ2-3; cdr3_aa: CASSLAPETTDTQYF
v_call: TRBV29-1; cdr3_length: 14; j_call: TRBJ1-2; cdr3_aa: CSVEDLQGWGGYTF
v_call: TRBV28; cdr3_length: 15; j_call: TRBJ1-4; cdr3_aa: CASTPQQGSNEKLFF
v_call: TRBV7-7; cdr3_length: 14; j_call: TRBJ2-7; cdr3_aa: CASSPQGSSYEQYF
v_call: TRBV19; cdr3_length: 15; j_call: TRBJ1-1; cdr3_aa: CASRIGSGGNTEAFF
v_call: TRBV6-4; cdr3_length: 15; j_call: TRBJ2-3; cdr3_aa: CASSDGAGSTDTQYF
v_call: TRBV27; cdr3_length: 13; j_call: TRBJ2-1; cdr3_aa: CATSQGAGNEQFF
v_call: TRBV12-3/TRBV12-4; cdr3_length: 15; j_call: TRBJ2-2; cdr3_aa: CASKESGIKDGELFF
v_call: TRBV6-1; cdr3_length: 13; j_call: TRBJ2-7; cdr3_aa: CASSDSSRGRQYF
v_call: TRBV7-2; cdr3_length: 16; j_call: TRBJ1-2; cdr3_aa: CASSLVPGGGAYGYTF
v_call: TRBV28; cdr3_length: 15; j_call: TRBJ2-2; cdr3_aa: CASSPRNRATGELFF
v_call: TRBV20-1; cdr3_length: 15; j_call: TRBJ2-5; cdr3_aa: CSARLAGEYEETQYF
v_call: TRBV20-1; cdr3_length: 13; j_call: TRBJ1-2; cdr3_aa: CSARGTGISGYTF
v_call: TRBV4-3; cdr3_length: 15; j_call: TRBJ2-5; cdr3_aa: CASSQDRFRGGPQYF
v_call: TRBV7-2; cdr3_length: 13; j_call: TRBJ1-2; cdr3_aa: CASSDPQQVGYTF
v_call: TRBV7-2; cdr3_length: 16; j_call: TRBJ2-3; cdr3_aa: CASSSPGLGNTDTQYF
v_call: TRBV29-1; cdr3_length: 11; j_call: TRBJ2-3; cdr3_aa: CSVEAEDTQYF
v_call: TRBV3-1; cdr3_length: 15; j_call: TRBJ1-6; cdr3_aa: CASSQDLGRGSPLHF
v_call: TRBV13; cdr3_length: 14; j_call: TRBJ1-1; cdr3_aa: CASSLESENTEAFF
v_call: TRBV3-1; cdr3_length: 16; j_call: TRBJ2-1; cdr3_aa: CASSTEWRSSYNEQFF
v_call: TRBV29-1; cdr3_length: 12; j_call: TRBJ2-3; cdr3_aa: CSVDGTTDTQYF
v_call: TRBV7-6; cdr3_length: 15; j_call: TRBJ1-1; cdr3_aa: CASSLGQGPVGEAFF
v_call: TRBV6-1; cdr3_length: 14; j_call: TRBJ1-2; cdr3_aa: CASTFTGTDYGYTF
v_call: TRBV20-1; cdr3_length: 15; j_call: TRBJ2-7; cdr3_aa: CSARDWRGGGYEQYF
v_call: TRBV10-1; cdr3_length: 13; j_call: TRBJ1-1; cdr3_aa: CASSMDQNTEAFF
v_call: TRBV7-9; cdr3_length: 14; j_call: TRBJ1-6; cdr3_aa: CASSSGTGGSPLHF
v_call: TRBV20-1; cdr3_length: 14; j_call: TRBJ1-2; cdr3_aa: CSARARGQGYGYTF
v_call: TRBV4-1; cdr3_length: 15; j_call: TRBJ2-7; cdr3_aa: CASSQTSGSTYEQYF
v_call: TRBV25-1; cdr3_length: 12; j_call: TRBJ2-7; cdr3_aa: CASSEFGYEQYF
v_call: TRBV14; cdr3_length: 12; j_call: TRBJ2-1; cdr3_aa: CASSQEGVIQFF
v_call: TRBV10-3; cdr3_length: 13; j_call: TRBJ1-5; cdr3_aa: CAISEPGGEPQHF
v_call: TRBV29-1; cdr3_length: 11; j_call: TRBJ2-7; cdr3_aa: CSVTSGDEQYF
v_call: TRBV20-1; cdr3_length: 12; j_call: TRBJ1-1; cdr3_aa: CSARPRETEAFF
v_call: TRBV12-3/TRBV12-4; cdr3_length: 14; j_call: TRBJ1-4; cdr3_aa: CASSFNRGEEKLFF
v_call: TRBV20-1; cdr3_length: 14; j_call: TRBJ2-3; cdr3_aa: CSAMINGGADTQYF
v_call: TRBV11-2; cdr3_length: 11; j_call: TRBJ2-7; cdr3_aa: CASSLVSEQYF
v_call: TRBV18; cdr3_length: 15; j_call: TRBJ1-5; cdr3_aa: CASSPLRGAEQPQHF
v_call: TRBV20-1; cdr3_length: 14; j_call: TRBJ2-7; cdr3_aa: CSATKAESSYEQYF
v_call: TRBV28; cdr3_length: 13; j_call: TRBJ2-1; cdr3_aa: CASLGTSYNEQFF
v_call: TRBV19; cdr3_length: 17; j_call: TRBJ1-4; cdr3_aa: CASSTPQGFATNEKLFF
v_call: TRBV12-3/TRBV12-4; cdr3_length: 16; j_call: TRBJ2-6; cdr3_aa: CASTPRRTGRENVLTF
v_call: TRBV29-1; cdr3_length: 14; j_call: TRBJ2-3; cdr3_aa: CSVDRQGITDTQYF
v_call: TRBV24-1; cdr3_length: 15; j_call: TRBJ2-1; cdr3_aa: CATSADGSSYNEQFF
v_call: TRBV19; cdr3_length: 13; j_call: TRBJ2-7; cdr3_aa: CASSIDLGYEQYF
v_call: TRBV29-1; cdr3_length: 14; j_call: TRBJ2-6; cdr3_aa: CSVEDISGANVLTF
v_call: TRBV20-1; cdr3_length: 14; j_call: TRBJ1-2; cdr3_aa: CSASVPKGYYGYTF
v_call: TRBV5-1; cdr3_length: 15; j_call: TRBJ2-7; cdr3_aa: CASSSPDRGPYEQYF
v_call: TRBV4-3; cdr3_length: 16; j_call: TRBJ1-6; cdr3_aa: CASSQDGQGIESPLHF
v_call: TRBV6-2/TRBV6-3; cdr3_length: 11; j_call: TRBJ1-1; cdr3_aa: CASTHGTEAFF
v_call: TRBV7-6; cdr3_length: 13; j_call: TRBJ2-1; cdr3_aa: CASSPRPAGEQFF
v_call: TRBV5-1; cdr3_length: 15; j_call: TRBJ1-1; cdr3_aa: CASSWGSGRQTEAFF